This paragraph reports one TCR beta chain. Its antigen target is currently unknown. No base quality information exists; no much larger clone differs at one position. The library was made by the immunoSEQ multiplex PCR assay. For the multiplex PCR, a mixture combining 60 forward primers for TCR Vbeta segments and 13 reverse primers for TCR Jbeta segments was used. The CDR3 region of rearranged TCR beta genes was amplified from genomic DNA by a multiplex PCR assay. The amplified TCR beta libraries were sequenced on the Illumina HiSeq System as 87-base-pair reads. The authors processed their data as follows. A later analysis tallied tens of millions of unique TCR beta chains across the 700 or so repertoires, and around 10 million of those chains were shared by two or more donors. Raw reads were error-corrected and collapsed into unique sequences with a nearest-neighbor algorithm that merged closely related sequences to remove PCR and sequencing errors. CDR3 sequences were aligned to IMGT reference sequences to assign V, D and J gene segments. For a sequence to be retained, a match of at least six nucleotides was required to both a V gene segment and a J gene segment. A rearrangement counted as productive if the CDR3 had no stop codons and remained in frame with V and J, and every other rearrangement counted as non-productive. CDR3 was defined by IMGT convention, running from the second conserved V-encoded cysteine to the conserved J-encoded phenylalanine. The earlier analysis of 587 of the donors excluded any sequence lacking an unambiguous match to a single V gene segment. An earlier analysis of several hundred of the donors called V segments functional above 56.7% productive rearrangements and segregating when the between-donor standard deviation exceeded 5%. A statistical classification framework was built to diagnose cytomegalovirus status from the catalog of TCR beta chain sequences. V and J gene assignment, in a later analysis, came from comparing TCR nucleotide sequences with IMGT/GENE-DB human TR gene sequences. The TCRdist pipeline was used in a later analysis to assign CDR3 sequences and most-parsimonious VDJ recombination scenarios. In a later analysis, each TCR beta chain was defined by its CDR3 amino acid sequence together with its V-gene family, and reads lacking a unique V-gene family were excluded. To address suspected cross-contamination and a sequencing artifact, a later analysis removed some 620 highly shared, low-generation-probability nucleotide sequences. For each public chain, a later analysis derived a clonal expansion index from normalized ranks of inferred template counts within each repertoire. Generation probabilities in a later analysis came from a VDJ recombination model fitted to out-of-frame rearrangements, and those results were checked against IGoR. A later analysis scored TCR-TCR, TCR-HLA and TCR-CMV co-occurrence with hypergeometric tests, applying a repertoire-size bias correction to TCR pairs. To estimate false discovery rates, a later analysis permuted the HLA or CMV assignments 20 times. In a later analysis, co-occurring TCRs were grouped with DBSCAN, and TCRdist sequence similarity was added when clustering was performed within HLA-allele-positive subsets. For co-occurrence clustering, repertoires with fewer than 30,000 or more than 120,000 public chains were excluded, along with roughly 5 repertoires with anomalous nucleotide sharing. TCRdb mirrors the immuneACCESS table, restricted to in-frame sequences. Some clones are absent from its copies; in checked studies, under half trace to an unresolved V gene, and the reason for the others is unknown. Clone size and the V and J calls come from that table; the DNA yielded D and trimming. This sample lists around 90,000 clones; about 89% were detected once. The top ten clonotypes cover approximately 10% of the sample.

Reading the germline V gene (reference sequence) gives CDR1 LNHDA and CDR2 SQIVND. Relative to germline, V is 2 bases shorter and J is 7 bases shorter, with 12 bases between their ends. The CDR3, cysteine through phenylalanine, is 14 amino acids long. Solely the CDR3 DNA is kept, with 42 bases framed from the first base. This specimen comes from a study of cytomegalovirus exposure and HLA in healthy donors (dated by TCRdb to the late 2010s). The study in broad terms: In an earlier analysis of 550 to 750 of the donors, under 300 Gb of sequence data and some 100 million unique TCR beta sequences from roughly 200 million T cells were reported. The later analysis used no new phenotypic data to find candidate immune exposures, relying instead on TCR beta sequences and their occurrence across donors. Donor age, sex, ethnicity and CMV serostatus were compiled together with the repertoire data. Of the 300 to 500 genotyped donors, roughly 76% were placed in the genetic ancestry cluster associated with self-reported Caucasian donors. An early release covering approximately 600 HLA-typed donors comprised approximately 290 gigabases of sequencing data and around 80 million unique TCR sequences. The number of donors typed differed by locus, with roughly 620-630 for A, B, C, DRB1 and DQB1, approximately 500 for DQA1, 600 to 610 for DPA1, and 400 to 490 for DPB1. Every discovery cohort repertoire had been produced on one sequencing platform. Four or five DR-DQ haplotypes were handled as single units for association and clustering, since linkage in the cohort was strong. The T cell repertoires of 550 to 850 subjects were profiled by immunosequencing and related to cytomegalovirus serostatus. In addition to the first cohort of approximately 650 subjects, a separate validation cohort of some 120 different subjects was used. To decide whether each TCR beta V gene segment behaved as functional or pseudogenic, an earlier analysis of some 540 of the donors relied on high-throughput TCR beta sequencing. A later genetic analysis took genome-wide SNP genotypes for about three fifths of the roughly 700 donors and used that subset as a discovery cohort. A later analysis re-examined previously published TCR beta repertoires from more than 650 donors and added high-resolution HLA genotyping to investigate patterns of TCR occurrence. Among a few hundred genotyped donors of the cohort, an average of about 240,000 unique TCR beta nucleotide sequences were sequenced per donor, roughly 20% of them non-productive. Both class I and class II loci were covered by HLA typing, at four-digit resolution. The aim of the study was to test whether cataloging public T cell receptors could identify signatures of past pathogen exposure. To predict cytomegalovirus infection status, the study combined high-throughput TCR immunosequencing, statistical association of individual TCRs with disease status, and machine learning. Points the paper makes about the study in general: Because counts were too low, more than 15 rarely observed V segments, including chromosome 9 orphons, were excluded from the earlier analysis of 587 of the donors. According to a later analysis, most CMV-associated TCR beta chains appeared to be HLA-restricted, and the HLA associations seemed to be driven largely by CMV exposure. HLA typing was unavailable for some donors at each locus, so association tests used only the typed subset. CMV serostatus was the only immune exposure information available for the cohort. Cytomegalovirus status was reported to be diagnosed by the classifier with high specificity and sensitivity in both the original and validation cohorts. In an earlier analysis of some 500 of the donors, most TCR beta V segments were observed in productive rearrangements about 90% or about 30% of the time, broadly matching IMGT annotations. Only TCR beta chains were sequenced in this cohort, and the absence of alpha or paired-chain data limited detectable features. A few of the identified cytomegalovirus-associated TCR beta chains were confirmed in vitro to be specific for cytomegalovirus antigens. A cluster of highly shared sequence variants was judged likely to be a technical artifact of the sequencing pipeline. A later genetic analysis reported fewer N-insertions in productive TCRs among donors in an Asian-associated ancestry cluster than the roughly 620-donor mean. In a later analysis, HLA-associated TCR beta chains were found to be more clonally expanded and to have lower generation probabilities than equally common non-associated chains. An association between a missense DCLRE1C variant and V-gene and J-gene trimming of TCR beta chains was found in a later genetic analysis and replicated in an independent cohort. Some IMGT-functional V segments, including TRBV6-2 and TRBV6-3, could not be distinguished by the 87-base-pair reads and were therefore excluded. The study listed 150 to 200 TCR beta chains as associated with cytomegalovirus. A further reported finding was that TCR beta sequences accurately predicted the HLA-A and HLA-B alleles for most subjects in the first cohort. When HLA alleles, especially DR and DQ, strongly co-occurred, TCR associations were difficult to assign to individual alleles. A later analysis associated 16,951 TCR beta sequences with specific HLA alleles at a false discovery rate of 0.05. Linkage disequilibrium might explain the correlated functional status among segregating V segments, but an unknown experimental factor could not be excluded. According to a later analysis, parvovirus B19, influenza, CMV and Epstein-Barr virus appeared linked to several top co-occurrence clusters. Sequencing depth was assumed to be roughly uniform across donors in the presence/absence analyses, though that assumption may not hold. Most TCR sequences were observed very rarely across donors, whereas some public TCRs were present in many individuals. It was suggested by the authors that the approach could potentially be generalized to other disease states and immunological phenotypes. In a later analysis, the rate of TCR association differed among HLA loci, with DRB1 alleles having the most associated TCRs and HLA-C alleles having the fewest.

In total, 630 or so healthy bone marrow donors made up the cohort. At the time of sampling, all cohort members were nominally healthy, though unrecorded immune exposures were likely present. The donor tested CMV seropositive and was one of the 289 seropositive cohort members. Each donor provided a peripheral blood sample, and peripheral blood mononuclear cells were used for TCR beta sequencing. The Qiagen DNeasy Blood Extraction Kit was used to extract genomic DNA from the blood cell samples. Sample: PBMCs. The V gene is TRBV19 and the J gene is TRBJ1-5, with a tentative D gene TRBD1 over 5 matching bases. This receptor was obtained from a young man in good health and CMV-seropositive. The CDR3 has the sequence CASSIRQGVQPQHF. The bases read TGTGCCAGTAGTATAAGGCAGGGTGTGCAGCCCCAGCATTTT. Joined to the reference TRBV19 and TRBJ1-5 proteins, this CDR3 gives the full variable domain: DGGITQSPKYLFRKEGQNVTLSCEQNLNHDAMYWYRQDPGQGLRLIYYSQIVNDFQKGDIAEGYSVSREKKESFPLTVTSAQKNPTAFYLCASSIRQGVQPQHFGDGTRLSIL.